This T cell receptor (beta chain) was sequenced for a study of shared clonotypes between healthy human individuals. General observations from the study: Sampling covered blood only; tissue repertoires likely differ.

The V and J ends lost 5 bases and 2 bases respectively, with 19 bases between them. The V gene's germline CDR1 is SEHNR and CDR2 FQNEAQ (reference sequence). The CDR3 runs 18 residues. Naive CD8 cells were CD45RO-negative, positively selected for CCR7, excluding terminally differentiated effector memory CD45RA+ cells. Recent acute infections and vaccinations were absent in the healthy HIV-negative adult donors. The donors, all of them Caucasian adults, lived in Nashville, Tennessee. Assay used: immunoSEQ multiplex PCR; TCRdb lists only in-frame clones, some missing. The data show about 2 million clones, roughly 94% seen once. Remarks on this clone: Its specificity is not known.

Sequencing input: naive CD8+ T cells sorted from blood. The V call is TRBV7-9, the J call TRBJ1-6, with unresolved D. This TCR was recovered from a man aged 18 to 35 in good health. CDR3 bases: TGTGCCAGCAGCACTCAAGAATTCGGACTTGCCTATAATTCACCCCTCCACTTT. Translation gives CASSTQEFGLAYNSPLHF. The complete variable domain, with remaining parts taken from reference TRBV7-9 and TRBJ1-6, reads DTGVSQNPRHKITKRGQNVTFRCDPISEHNRLYWYRQTLGQGPEFLTYFQNEAQLEKSRLLSDRFSAERPKGSFSTLEIQRTEQGDSAMYLCASSTQEFGLAYNSPLHFGNGTRLTVT.